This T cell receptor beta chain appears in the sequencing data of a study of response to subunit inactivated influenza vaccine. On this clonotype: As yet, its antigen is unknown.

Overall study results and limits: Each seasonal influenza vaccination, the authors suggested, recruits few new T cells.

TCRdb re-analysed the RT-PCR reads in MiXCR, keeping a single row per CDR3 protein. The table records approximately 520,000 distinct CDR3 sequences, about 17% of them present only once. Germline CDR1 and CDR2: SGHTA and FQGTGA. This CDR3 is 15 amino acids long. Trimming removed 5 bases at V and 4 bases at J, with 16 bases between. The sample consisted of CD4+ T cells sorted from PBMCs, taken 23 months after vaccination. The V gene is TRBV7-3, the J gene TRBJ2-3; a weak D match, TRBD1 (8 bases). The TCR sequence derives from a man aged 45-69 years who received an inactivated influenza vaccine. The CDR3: CASSHRQGRADTQYF. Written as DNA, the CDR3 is TGTGCCAGCAGCCACAGACAGGGGAGGGCAGATACGCAGTATTTT.